This TCR beta chain derives from a study of CD8+ T cells in alopecia areata. Overall study results and limits: While patients received tofacitinib, many expanded lesional clones remained present in scalp and blood.

Documented treatment: oral pan-JAK inhibitor, 5-10 mg twice daily. Extraction of RNA preceded its reverse transcription into cDNA, which served as the sequencing template. Sequencing was performed with immunoSEQ multiplex PCR; in TCRdb, only in-frame clones are kept and a portion is missing. Here the sample spans under 350,000 clones, 58% being singletons. In germline, CDR1 is MGHRA, CDR2 YSYEKL. The CDR3 loop spans 15 amino acids. The V end was cut by 0 bases, the J end by 3 bases, with 9 bases between. Turning to this clone: Its target is not known.

The J gene is TRBJ1-5, the V gene TRBV4-1; no clear D gene. The sequence was obtained from a human donor with alopecia areata. The sample in question was CD4+ T cells sorted from blood, obtained at week 24, from a patient treated with tofacitinib. As DNA, the CDR3 is TGCGCCAGCAGCCAAGATGATCGGCTCAATCAGCCCCAGCATTTT. As protein: CASSQDDRLNQPQHF.